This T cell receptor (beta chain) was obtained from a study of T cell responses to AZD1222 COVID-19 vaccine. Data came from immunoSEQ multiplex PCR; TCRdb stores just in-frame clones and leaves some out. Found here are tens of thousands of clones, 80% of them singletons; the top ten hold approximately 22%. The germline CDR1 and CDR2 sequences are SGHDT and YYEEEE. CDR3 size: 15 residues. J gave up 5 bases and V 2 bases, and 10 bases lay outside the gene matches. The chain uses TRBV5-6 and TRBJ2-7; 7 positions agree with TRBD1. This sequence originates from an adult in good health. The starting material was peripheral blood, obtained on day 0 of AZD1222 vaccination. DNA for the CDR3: TGTGCCAGCAGCTTTTTCGACAGGGAACCCCACGAGCAGTACTTC. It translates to CASSFFDREPHEQYF.